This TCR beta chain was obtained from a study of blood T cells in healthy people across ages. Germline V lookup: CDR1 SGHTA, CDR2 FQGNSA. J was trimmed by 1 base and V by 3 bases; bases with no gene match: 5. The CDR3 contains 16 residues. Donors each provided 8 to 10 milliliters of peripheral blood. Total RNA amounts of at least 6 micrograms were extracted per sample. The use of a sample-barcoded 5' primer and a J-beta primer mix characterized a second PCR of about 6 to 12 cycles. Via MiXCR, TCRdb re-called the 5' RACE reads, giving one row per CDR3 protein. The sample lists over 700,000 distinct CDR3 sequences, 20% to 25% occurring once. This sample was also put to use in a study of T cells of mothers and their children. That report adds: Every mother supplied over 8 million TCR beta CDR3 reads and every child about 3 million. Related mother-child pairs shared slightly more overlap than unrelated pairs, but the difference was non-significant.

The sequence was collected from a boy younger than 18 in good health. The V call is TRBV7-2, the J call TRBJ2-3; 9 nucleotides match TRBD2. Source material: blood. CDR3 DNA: TGTGCCAGCAGCTTTAGACTAGCGGCGGGCACAGATACGCAGTATTTT. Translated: CASSFRLAAGTDTQYF.